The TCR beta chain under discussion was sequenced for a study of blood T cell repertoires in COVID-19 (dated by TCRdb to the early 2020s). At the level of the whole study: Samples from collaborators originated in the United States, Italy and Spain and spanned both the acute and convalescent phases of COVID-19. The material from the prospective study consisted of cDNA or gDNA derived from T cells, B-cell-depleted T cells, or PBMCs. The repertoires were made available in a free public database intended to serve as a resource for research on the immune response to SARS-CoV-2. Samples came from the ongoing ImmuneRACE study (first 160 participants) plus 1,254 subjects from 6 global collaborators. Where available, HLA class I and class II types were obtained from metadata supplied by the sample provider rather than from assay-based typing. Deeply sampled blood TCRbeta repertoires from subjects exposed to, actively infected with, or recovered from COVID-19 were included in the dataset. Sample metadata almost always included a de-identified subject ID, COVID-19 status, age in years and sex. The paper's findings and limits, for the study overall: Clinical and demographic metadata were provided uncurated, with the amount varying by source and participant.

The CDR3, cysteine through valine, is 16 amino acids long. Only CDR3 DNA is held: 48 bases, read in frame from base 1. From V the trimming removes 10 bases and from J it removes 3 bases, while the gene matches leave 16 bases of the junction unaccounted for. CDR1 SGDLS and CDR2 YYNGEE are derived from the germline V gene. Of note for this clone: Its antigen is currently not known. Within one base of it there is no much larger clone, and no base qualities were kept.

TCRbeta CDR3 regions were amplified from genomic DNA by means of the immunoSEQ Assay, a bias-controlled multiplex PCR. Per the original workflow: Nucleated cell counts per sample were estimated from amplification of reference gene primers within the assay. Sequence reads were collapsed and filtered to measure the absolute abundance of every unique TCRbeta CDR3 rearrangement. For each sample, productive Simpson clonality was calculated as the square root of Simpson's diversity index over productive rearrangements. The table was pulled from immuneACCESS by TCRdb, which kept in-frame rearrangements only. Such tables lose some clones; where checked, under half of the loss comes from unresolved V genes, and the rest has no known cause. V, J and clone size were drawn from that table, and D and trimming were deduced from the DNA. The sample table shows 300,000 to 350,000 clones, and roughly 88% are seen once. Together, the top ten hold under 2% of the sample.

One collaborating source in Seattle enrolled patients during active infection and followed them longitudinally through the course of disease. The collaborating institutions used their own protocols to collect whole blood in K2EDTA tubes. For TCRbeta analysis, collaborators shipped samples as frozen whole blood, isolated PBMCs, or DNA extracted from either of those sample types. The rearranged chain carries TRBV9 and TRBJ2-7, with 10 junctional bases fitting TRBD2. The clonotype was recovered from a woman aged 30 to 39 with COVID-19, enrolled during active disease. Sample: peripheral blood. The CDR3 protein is CAHSDDGTSESYEQYV. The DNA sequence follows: TGTGCCCACTCGGATGATGGGACTAGCGAAAGCTACGAGCAGTACGTC.